These 9 T cell receptor beta chains were sequenced from one sample in a study of shared clonotypes between healthy human individuals. The method was immunoSEQ multiplex PCR; TCRdb's version includes in-frame clones alone and lacks a portion of them. The data show a few million clones, more than 90% seen once. The sequenced sample consisted of naive CD4+ T cells sorted from blood. Subset here: CD45RA+ positively selected. These receptors were obtained from a man aged 18 to 29 in good health.

V is TRBV29-1 and J is TRBJ1-4; no clear D. The CDR3 loop spans 11 amino acids. Trimming pared 7 bases from V and 4 bases from J, leaving 7 bases between. From germline, CDR1 is SQVTM and CDR2 ANQGSEA. CDR3 nucleotide sequence: TGCAGCGGGGTCGATAATGAAAAACTGTTTTTT. Its protein product is CSGVDNEKLFF.

The chain employs TRBV7-9 and TRBJ2-5; D uncertain. Trimming shortened V by 5 bases and J by 5 bases, and 12 bases separated the two germline ends. Per the germline V gene, CDR1 is SEHNR and CDR2 is FQNEAQ (reference sequence). CDR3 size: 13 residues. The CDR3 region has the DNA TGTGCCAGCAGCACATCGATGGGGGAGACCCAGTACTTC. Translation: CASSTSMGETQYF.

The V gene is TRBV7-2, the J gene TRBJ2-5; weak D call: TRBD2 (6 bases). This CDR3 region has 14 residues. Trimming removed 3 bases at V and 5 bases at J, with 13 bases between. Germline V CDR1 and CDR2: SGHTA, FQGNSA. DNA of the CDR3: TGTGCCAGCAGCTTGAGTTGGGGAGGCGAGACCCAGTACTTC. It yields the protein CASSLSWGGETQYF.

The chain combines TRBV9 with TRBJ2-1, with 11 bases fitting TRBD2. The CDR3 is 15 residues long. In germline, CDR1 is SGDLS, CDR2 YYNGEE. Trimming took 3 bases from V and 8 from J; bases not matched to a gene: 7. This CDR3 is CASSATSGITDEQFF. The CDR3, as DNA: TGTGCCAGCAGCGCGACTAGCGGGATAACGGATGAGCAGTTCTTC.

The chain uses TRBV4-1 and TRBJ1-2; possible D gene TRBD1, 6 bases. Germline V CDR1 and CDR2: MGHRA, YSYEKL. V lost 0 bases and J 8 bases, leaving 10 bases between the germline ends. The CDR3 covers 13 residues. CDR3: CASSQDRGGGYTF. Written as DNA, the CDR3 is TGCGCCAGCAGCCAAGACAGGGGCGGGGGCTACACCTTC.

As regards this clone: The identical CDR3 is also encoded by other nucleotide sequences in the sample. This rearrangement joins TRBV5-4 to TRBJ2-3, with 9 bases fitting TRBD1. CDR1 and CDR2 from the germline V gene are SGHNT and YYREEE (reference sequence). The CDR3 contains 13 residues. Trimming took 4 bases from V and 4 from J; bases not matched to a gene: 1. The CDR3 reads CASSRTGADTQYF. CDR3 sequence (DNA): TGTGCCAGCAGCCGGACAGGGGCAGATACGCAGTATTTT.

The V gene is TRBV5-6, the J gene TRBJ2-7, with 14 bases identical to TRBD2. The CDR3 covers 14 residues. Germline loops: CDR1 SGHDT, CDR2 YYEEEE. Germline trimming cut 0 bases from V and 7 bases from J; bases unmatched to any gene: 0. CDR3 bases: TGTGCCAGCAGCTTGGGGACTAGCGGGAGGGAGCAGTACTTC. This gives the protein CASSLGTSGREQYF. The full variable domain, in which reference TRBV5-6 and TRBJ2-7 provide the parts outside the CDR3, is DAGVTQSPTHLIKTRGQQVTLRCSPKSGHDTVSWYQQALGQGPQFIFQYYEEEERQRGNFPDRFSGHQFPNYSSELNVNALLLGDSALYLCASSLGTSGREQYFGPGTRLTVT.

Concerning this clone: The same CDR3 is also encoded by other DNA sequences in this sample. This chain connects TRBV30 to TRBJ1-2, with unresolved D. Trimming stripped 1 base from V and 8 bases from J, with 11 bases between. The CDR3 loop spans 12 amino acids. Germline V lookup: CDR1 GTSNPN, CDR2 SVGIG (reference sequence). The CDR3 nucleotides read TGTGCCTGGAGTGGAACATCGGGGGGCTACACCTTC. Protein product: CAWSGTSGGYTF.

This clone was observed a single time. CDR3 amino acids: CASSLVTESNEQFF. In DNA form, the CDR3 reads TGTGCCAGCAGCTTAGTGACAGAGTCCAATGAGCAGTTCTTC. The chain recombines TRBV7-9 with TRBJ2-1, with a tentative D call TRBD1 (5 bases). The CDR3 consists of 14 residues. Trimming removed 1 base from V and 6 bases from J, with 10 bases in between. Germline CDR1 SEHNR, CDR2 FQNEAQ (reference sequence).